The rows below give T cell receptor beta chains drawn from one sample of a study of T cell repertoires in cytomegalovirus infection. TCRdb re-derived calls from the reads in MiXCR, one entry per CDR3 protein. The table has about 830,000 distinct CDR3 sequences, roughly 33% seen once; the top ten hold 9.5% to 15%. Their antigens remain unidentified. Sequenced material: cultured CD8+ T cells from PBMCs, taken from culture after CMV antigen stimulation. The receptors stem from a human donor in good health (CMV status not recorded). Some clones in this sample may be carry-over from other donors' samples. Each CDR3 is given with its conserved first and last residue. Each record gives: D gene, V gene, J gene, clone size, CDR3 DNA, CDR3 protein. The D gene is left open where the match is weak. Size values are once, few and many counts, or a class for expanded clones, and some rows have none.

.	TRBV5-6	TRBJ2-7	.	TGTGCCAGCAGCTTCCGGGACGGGACCTACGAGCAGTACTTC	CASSFRDGTYEQYF
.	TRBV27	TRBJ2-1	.	TGTGCCAGCAGTCCCTCTCTGGGGGGGACAGATTACAGTGAGCAGTTCTTC	CASSPSLGGTDYSEQFF
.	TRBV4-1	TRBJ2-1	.	TGCGCCAGCGGCCAGGGAGATTTAGGCTACAATGAGCAGTTCTTC	CASGQGDLGYNEQFF
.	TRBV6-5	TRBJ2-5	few	TGTGCCAGCAGTTATTCCGGGCCTCTTGAGACCCAGTACTTC	CASSYSGPLETQYF
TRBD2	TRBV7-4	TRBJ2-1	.	TGTGCCAGCAGCTTAATTAGCGGGGGGGCCATGTCGGGGAATGAGCAGTTCTTC	CASSLISGGAMSGNEQFF
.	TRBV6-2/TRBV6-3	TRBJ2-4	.	TGTGCCAGCACCAAGACGGGCGCTATCGCCAAAAACATTCAGTACTTC	CASTKTGAIAKNIQYF
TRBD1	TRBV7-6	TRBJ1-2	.	TGTGCCAGCAGCCCTGACAGGGGAGCTAACTATGGCTACACCTTC	CASSPDRGANYGYTF
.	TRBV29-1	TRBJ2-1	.	TGCAGCGTTGGTGCCTACAATGAGCAGTTCTTC	CSVGAYNEQFF
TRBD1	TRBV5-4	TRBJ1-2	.	TGTGCCAGCAGCTTGATTGGGACAGGGTTACTTAACTATGGCTACACCTTC	CASSLIGTGLLNYGYTF
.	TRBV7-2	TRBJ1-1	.	TGTGCCAGCAGCCCAACAGAATTCGAAGCTTTCTTT	CASSPTEFEAFF